This record concerns one TCR beta chain sequence. No antigen is known for it. No clone much larger than this one lies a single base away; base qualities are absent. This specimen belongs to a study of T cells in tuberculosis (dated by TCRdb to the late 2010s). Turning to the overall study: To characterize T cells specific for the mycobacterial lipid antigen glucose monomycolate (GMM), the study used CD1B tetramers together with high-throughput TCR immunosequencing. In a South African clinical cohort, IGRA-negative adolescents, IGRA-positive adolescents with latent tuberculosis and adults with active tuberculosis were compared, with ten to eleven people in each group.

Germline trimming: 4 bases from V, 2 bases from J; junction bases outside gene matches: 6. The germline V gene yields MNHNS for CDR1 and SASEGT for CDR2. From the cysteine up to the phenylalanine, the CDR3 has a length of 15 residues. This entry keeps only the CDR3 DNA: 45 bases, framed from base 1. At study entry, a tuberculin skin test and the QuantiFERON-TB GOLD In-Tube IGRA were used to screen adolescents for latent tuberculosis infection. Immunosequencing was performed on unsorted cryopreserved PBMC, with around 92,000 T cells per clinical donor covered on average. Eleven high schools in the Worcester region of the Western Cape, South Africa, served as enrollment sites for adolescents aged 12 to 18 years. Ten M. tuberculosis-infected and some 10 uninfected adolescents were selected with matching for age and sex. Adolescent PBMC were isolated from freshly drawn heparinized blood by density centrifugation and cryopreserved.

Overall study results and their limits: Active tuberculosis TCR-alpha repertoires showed smaller mean NN-distances to GMM-specific TCRs than IGRA-negative controls, suggesting clonal expansion of these TCRs. The smaller NN-distances were partly driven by shorter CDR3-alpha lengths in active tuberculosis patients, and the difference for TCR-beta did not reach statistical significance. Clinical samples were chosen by availability of cryopreserved specimens, and active tuberculosis cases were adults while controls were adolescents. With the diverse GMM-specific repertoire as input, a classifier achieved approximately 90% accuracy (AUROC around 0.9), whereas GEM motif frequencies as input gave 60% to 70% accuracy.

TCR libraries were generated with the immunoSEQ multiplex PCR assay, using TCR-beta and/or TCR-alpha/delta assays for each sample. The amplified TCR libraries were sequenced on the Illumina high-throughput platform. The authors' analysis ran thus. Clustering and dimensionality reduction were performed using pairwise TCRdist distances among GMM-specific receptors from ex vivo sorted or in vitro expanded T cells. Each clinical repertoire received a mean NN-distance score, defined as the average TCRdist to the nearest 10% of tetramer-positive reference sequences. GEM TCR motif frequency was calculated as the fraction of unique TCRs that matched known GEM sequences by V/J usage and CDR3 length. Linear discriminant analysis with leave-one-out cross-validation, implemented in scikit-learn, was used to classify active tuberculosis. As stored in TCRdb, this immuneACCESS dataset retains in-frame rearrangements with V and J assigned. A fraction of the clones does not appear; measured against another copy, unresolved V genes explain less than half of the discrepancy, and the remainder lacks a known reason. V and J calls and clone size are copied from that table; D and trimming were computed from the DNA. The sample table records around 30,000 clones; 85% to 95% of these occur just once. The ten largest account for about 4.9% of the sample.

The TCR sequence derives from a donor between 10 and 35 years old with latent tuberculosis or without tuberculosis infection. The rearranged segments are TRBV6-1 and TRBJ2-7; TRBD2 matches 9 bases in the middle. The sample was PBMCs. The DNA sequence is TGTGCCAGCAGTGCTCGGACTAGCGTCACCTACGAGCAGTACTTC. This encodes CASSARTSVTYEQYF.